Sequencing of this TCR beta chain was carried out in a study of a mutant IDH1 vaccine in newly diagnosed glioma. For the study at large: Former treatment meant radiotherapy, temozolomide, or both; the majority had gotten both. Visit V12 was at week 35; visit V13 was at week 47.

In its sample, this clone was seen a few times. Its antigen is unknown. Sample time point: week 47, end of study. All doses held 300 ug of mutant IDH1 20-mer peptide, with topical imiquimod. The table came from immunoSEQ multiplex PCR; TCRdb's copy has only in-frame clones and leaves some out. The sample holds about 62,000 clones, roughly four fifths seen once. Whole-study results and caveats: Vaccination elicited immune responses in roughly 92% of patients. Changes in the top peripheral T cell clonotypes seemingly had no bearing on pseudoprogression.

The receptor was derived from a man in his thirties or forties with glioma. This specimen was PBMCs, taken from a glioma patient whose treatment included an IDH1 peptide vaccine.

CDR3 nucleotide sequence: TGTGCCAGCAGCCAACAGGGTTTGGGGAACACTGAAGCTTTCTTT. Translated: CASSQQGLGNTEAFF. The genes are TRBV11-2 and TRBJ1-1; TRBD1 is a possible D gene (6 bases). The CDR3 covers 15 residues. V was trimmed by 5 bases and J by 1 base, leaving 14 bases between them. Germline CDR1 is SGHAT and CDR2 is FQNNGV.